Each of the 18 T cell receptor beta chains below was sequenced from the same sample in a study of T cell responses to AZD1222 COVID-19 vaccine (dated by TCRdb to 2020 to 2023). Interpreted using the paper, the time point label stands for: baseline before first vaccination. The library was built by means of the immunoSEQ multiplex PCR assay. TCRdb obtained this table from immuneACCESS and retained in-frame rearrangements with V and J assigned. These tables miss some clones; where compared with another copy, unresolved V genes account for less than half of the shortfall, and the remainder is unexplained. This sample gives 160,000 or so clones in total; 90% of them show up just once. Roughly 1.9% of the sample lies in the top ten. The source was peripheral blood, collected on day 0 of AZD1222 vaccination. All receptors derive from an adult in good health.

This rearrangement joins TRBV9 to TRBJ1-4; D is undetermined. CDR1 and CDR2 from the germline V gene are SGDLS and YYNGEE. Trimming cost V 2 bases and J 6 bases, with 8 bases left between them. The CDR3 runs 13 residues. CDR3 nucleotides: TGTGCCAGCAGCGTGTCGGCTGATGAAAAACTGTTTTTT. Translation: CASSVSADEKLFF. The full variable domain, rest sourced from reference TRBV9 and TRBJ1-4, is DSGVTQTPKHLITATGQRVTLRCSPRSGDLSVYWYQQSLDQGLQFLIQYYNGEERAKGNILERFSAQQFPDLHSELNLSSLELGDSALYFCASSVSADEKLFFGSGTQLSVL.

J is TRBJ2-7 and V is TRBV4-3, with D possibly TRBD2 on 5 matching bases. Germline CDR1 and CDR2: LGHNA and YSLEER. This CDR3 is 16 amino acids long. The V end lost 1 base, the J end lost 0 bases, and 13 bases lay between the germline ends. CDR3 bases: TGCGCCAGCAGCCAAGCTCGGCCTACTAGCTCCTACGAGCAGTACTTC. Translated: CASSQARPTSSYEQYF.

This chain uses TRBV7-9 with TRBJ1-5; D gene uncertain. The CDR3 length is 13 residues. Trimming took 1 base from V and 6 from J, leaving 7 bases between them. From germline, CDR1 is SEHNR and CDR2 FQNEAQ (reference sequence). As DNA, the CDR3 is TGTGCCAGCAGCTTAGACTTGGGTCAGCCCCAGCATTTT. Protein sequence: CASSLDLGQPQHF.

V usage is TRBV5-4 and J usage is TRBJ2-7, with 11 bases lining up with TRBD1. This CDR3 comprises 15 residues. V lost 0 bases and J lost 3; bases outside the gene matches: 2. In germline, CDR1 is SGHNT, CDR2 YYREEE (reference sequence). The CDR3 nucleotides read TGTGCCAGCAGCTTGGGGGGACAGGGGGACTACGAGCAGTACTTC. It translates to CASSLGGQGDYEQYF.

V is TRBV27 and J is TRBJ1-2, with 10 positions matching TRBD1. This CDR3 has 13 residues. With V trimmed by 5 bases and J by 7 bases, 4 bases remained unmatched. Germline CDR1 MNHEY, CDR2 SMNVEV (reference sequence). CDR3 bases: TGTGCCAGCAGTAAGACAGGGGGCCCTGGCTACACCTTC. Amino acids: CASSKTGGPGYTF.

This clone appeared a single time. The genes are TRBV21-1 and TRBJ1-1; TRBD1 was called by the table and not checked on the DNA. TRBV21-1 is shown as a pseudogene. The CDR3 has 15 residues. The CDR3 reads CASPSSQGLLEEAFF. In DNA, the CDR3 is TGTGCCAGCCCTTCTTCACAGGGGTTGTTGGAAGAAGCTTTCTTT.

This sequence joins TRBV28 and TRBJ1-5; D remains ambiguous. This CDR3 is 14 amino acids long. Germline CDR1 reads MDHEN; CDR2 reads SYDVKM. Trimming left V 8 bases short and J 3 bases short, with 14 bases between. This CDR3 is CASRIASVNQPQHF. CDR3 in DNA: TGTGCCAGCCGCATTGCGTCGGTCAATCAGCCCCAGCATTTT.

This rearrangement joins TRBV4-3 to TRBJ1-4, with D unclear. V was cut by 0 bases and J by 2 bases, with 7 bases left in between. Germline assignment: CDR1 LGHNA and CDR2 YSLEER. This CDR3 has 15 residues. In DNA form, the CDR3 reads TGCGCCAGCAGCCAAGAGGGAGGGACTAATGAAAAACTGTTTTTT. Its translation: CASSQEGGTNEKLFF.

The rearrangement joins TRBV7-3 to TRBJ1-1; D gene unclear. The germline V gene has CDR1 SGHTA and CDR2 FQGTGA. V was cut by 5 bases and J by 5 bases, with 12 bases left in between. The length of the CDR3 is 13 residues. The chain's CDR3 is CASSIRGGTEAFF. CDR3 coding DNA: TGTGCCAGCAGCATCCGAGGTGGAACTGAAGCTTTCTTT.

This chain uses TRBV5-4 with TRBJ1-6; possibly TRBD1 for D (5 bases). CDR3 length: 14 amino acids. V dropped 0 bases and J dropped 6 bases, with 7 bases sitting between them. Germline CDR1 is SGHNT and CDR2 is YYREEE (reference sequence). This chain's CDR3 is CASSLDRRNSPLHF. Here the CDR3 DNA reads TGTGCCAGCAGCTTGGACAGGCGTAATTCACCCCTCCACTTT.

The chain joins TRBV14 to TRBJ2-2, with 9 nucleotides matching TRBD2. V lost 5 bases to trimming and J lost 2 bases; unmatched junction nucleotides: 9. Germline V CDR1 and CDR2: SGHDN, FVKESK. CDR3 length equals 17 residues. The CDR3 sequence is CASSFRQREVNTGELFF. Written as DNA, the CDR3 is TGTGCCAGCAGCTTCCGACAGCGGGAGGTAAACACCGGGGAGCTGTTTTTT.

The gene calls are TRBV7-8 and TRBJ1-5; D call uncertain. CDR1 is SGHVS and CDR2 is FQNEAQ in the germline V gene. The CDR3 runs 13 residues. The V gene lost 5 bases and the J gene lost 7 bases, with 12 bases spanning the gap. The CDR3 region is CASSADRRQPQHF. In nucleotides, the CDR3 is TGTGCCAGCAGCGCGGATAGACGACAGCCCCAGCATTTT.

V is TRBV19 and J is TRBJ2-3; the D gene is possibly TRBD1 (6 bases). V lost 4 bases, J lost 4 bases, and 12 bases lay in between. The CDR3 runs to 14 residues. Germline CDR1 is LNHDA and CDR2 is SQIVND (reference sequence). The CDR3 protein is CASSKGTSADTQYF. DNA of the CDR3: TGTGCCAGTAGTAAAGGGACATCAGCAGATACGCAGTATTTT.

V is TRBV12-3 or TRBV12-4 and J is TRBJ2-7, with 8 bases fitting TRBD1. The CDR3 is 13 amino acids. Trimming took 10 bases from V and 5 from J; bases not matched to a gene: 10. As DNA, the CDR3 is TGTGCCATCTCTGGGGCAGGGGGCGACGAGCAGTACTTC. This encodes CAISGAGGDEQYF.

The rearrangement links TRBV7-3 to TRBJ2-5, with 8 bases fitting TRBD2. V trimming: 6 bases; J trimming: 4 bases; junction bases outside the gene matches: 10. CDR1 SGHTA and CDR2 FQGTGA come from the germline V gene. The CDR3 loop spans 15 amino acids. CDR3 region: CASSSGRAGIETQYF. CDR3 DNA sequence: TGTGCCAGCAGTTCCGGGAGGGCCGGTATAGAGACCCAGTACTTC.

The V call is TRBV28, the J call TRBJ1-2; D gene unclear. The CDR3 covers 14 residues. Germline V gene data show CDR1 as MDHEN and CDR2 as SYDVKM. The V end was cut by 4 bases, the J end by 1 base, with 10 bases between. In DNA form, the CDR3 reads TGTGCCAGCAGTTCTGGCAGATATAACTATGGCTACACCTTC. Protein product: CASSSGRYNYGYTF.

CDR3 sequence: CASSYSAGGLGTEAFF. In DNA form, the CDR3 reads TGTGCCAGCAGTTACTCCGCGGGGGGGCTAGGCACTGAAGCTTTCTTT. The chain has TRBV6-5 and TRBJ1-1, with D possibly matching TRBD1 (6 bases). This CDR3 is 16 amino acids long. CDR1 and CDR2 (germline): MNHEY, SVGAGI. V shed 0 bases and J shed 4 bases, with 15 bases lying between them.

This clone showed up just a few times. The chain recombines TRBV5-1 with TRBJ1-5, with a possible D match to TRBD1 (5 bases). The CDR3 loop spans 17 amino acids. CDR1 is SGHRS and CDR2 is YFSETQ in the germline V gene. V lost 2 bases and J 0 bases, leaving 15 bases between the germline ends. The DNA for the CDR3 is TGCGCCAGCAGCTTACGCGCAGGGTCCTATAGCAATCAGCCCCAGCATTTT. This codes for CASSLRAGSYSNQPQHF.